The TCR beta chain under discussion was sequenced for a study of T cell changes during pregnancy in multiple sclerosis. The trim removed 7 bases at V and 1 base at J, leaving 6 bases unmatched. The CDR3 length is 14 residues. Looked up from germline, CDR1 is MGHDK and CDR2 is SYGVNS. Assay: immunoSEQ multiplex PCR; the TCRdb copy retains only in-frame clones and omits some. The sample includes around 30,000 clones, 90% of them seen just once. The sequence was obtained from a female donor in good health, enrolled as a control in a pregnancy study. The chain links TRBV25-1 to TRBJ2-7, with 8 bases aligning to TRBD1. Source: CD4+ T cells from peripheral blood mononuclear cells, taken in the third trimester of pregnancy. DNA of the CDR3: TGTGCCAGCAAGTTCACAGGGGGATCCTACGAGCAGTACTTC. As protein: CASKFTGGSYEQYF.